The next 19 T cell receptor beta chains were all read from a single sample in a study of T cells in Graves' hyperthyroidism and ophthalmopathy. RNA transcripts gave rise to amplified TCR beta CDR3 regions. Using the HTBI primer set, a first-round RT-PCR was run on the TCR CDR3. Via MiXCR, TCRdb re-called the multiplex PCR reads, giving one row per CDR3 protein. The data show approximately 630,000 distinct CDR3 sequences, around 15% seen once. The sample taken for sequencing was blood. Receptor source: a woman aged 30 to 39 with Graves' hyperthyroidism.

In DNA form, the CDR3 reads TGTGCCAGCAGTCCGACAGGGGGCGTCGAAAAACTGTTTTTT. This sequence encodes CASSPTGGVEKLFF. The genes are TRBV2 and TRBJ1-4, with 10 bases lining up with TRBD1. CDR1 is SNHLY and CDR2 is FYNNEI in the germline V gene. This CDR3 contains 14 residues. Trimming took 5 bases from V and 8 from J; bases not matched to a gene: 5. Drawing the rest from reference TRBV2 and TRBJ1-4, the complete variable domain is EPEVTQTPSHQVTQMGQEVILRCVPISNHLYFYWYRQILGQKVEFLVSFYNNEISEKSEIFDDQFSVERPDGSNFTLKIRSTKLEDSAMYFCASSPTGGVEKLFFGSGTQLSVL.

The chain joins TRBV5-6 to TRBJ1-1; a weak D match, TRBD1 (6 bases). Per the germline V gene, CDR1 is SGHDT and CDR2 is YYEEEE. The V end lost 3 bases, the J end lost 4 bases, and 13 bases lay between the germline ends. The CDR3 contains 14 residues. The CDR3 is CASSWGAGGTEAFF. CDR3 in DNA: TGTGCCAGCAGCTGGGGGGCGGGGGGCACTGAAGCTTTCTTT.

Of note for this clonotype: An end of the junction differs from the germline gene, which may be a read error. This chain connects TRBV30 to TRBJ1-3; D not resolved. The CDR3 runs to 14 residues. Germline V lookup: CDR1 GTSNPN, CDR2 SVGIG (reference sequence). This CDR3 is CAWKRTLSGNTMYF. The CDR3 DNA sequence: TGTGCCTGGAAGCGGACGCTCTCTGGAAACACCATGTATTTT.

This clonotype was recorded many times. The chain combines TRBV2 with TRBJ1-4, with 7 bases that match TRBD1. Germline CDR1 is SNHLY and CDR2 is FYNNEI. CDR3 size: 15 residues. V gave up 7 bases and J gave up 5 bases; unmatched junction bases: 10. The CDR3 coding sequence is TGTGCCAGCACCCTGCAAGGAGGGGGCAATGAAAAACTGTTTTTT. It is translated as CASTLQGGGNEKLFF.

The chain is built from TRBV12-3 or TRBV12-4 and TRBJ1-5; D gene uncertain. V shed 3 bases and J shed 0 bases, with 6 bases lying between them. This CDR3 has 14 amino acids. CDR3 sequence: CASSLGNSNQPQHF. In DNA form, the CDR3 reads TGTGCCAGCAGTTTGGGGAATAGCAATCAGCCCCAGCATTTT.

There are a few counts of this clonotype. The rearrangement uses TRBV29-1 and TRBJ1-1, with D perhaps TRBD1 (5 bases). The CDR3 runs to 12 residues. Germline-derived CDR1 and CDR2 are SQVTM and ANQGSEA. Trimming removed 4 bases from V and 6 bases from J, with 12 bases in between. The CDR3 reads CSVVPGSPEAFF. The CDR3 DNA sequence: TGCAGCGTTGTGCCAGGGAGCCCTGAAGCTTTCTTT.

The chain has TRBV19 and TRBJ1-6; D is unresolved. The V end was cut by 7 bases, the J end by 1 base, with 8 bases between. Germline loops: CDR1 LNHDA, CDR2 SQIVND (reference sequence). The CDR3 is 14 amino acids. DNA of the CDR3: TGTGCCAGTACAACGAAGTCCTATAATTCACCCCTCCACTTT. This encodes CASTTKSYNSPLHF.

Notes on this clonotype: A much larger clone lies a single base off, so this may be a read error. This sequence joins TRBV15 and TRBJ2-7; TRBD2 is a possible D gene (5 bases). The CDR3 loop spans 15 amino acids. Germline assignment: CDR1 LNHNV and CDR2 YYDKDF (reference sequence). The V and J ends lost 4 bases and 0 bases respectively, with 13 bases between them. This CDR3 is CATSISSTRSYEQYF. The CDR3, as DNA: TGTGCCACCAGCATTTCTAGCACCCGCTCCTACGAGCAGTACTTC.

The rearrangement joins TRBV10-3 to TRBJ1-2, with D hard to call. Trimming cost V 0 bases and J 2 bases, with 13 bases left between them. The CDR3 extends over 16 amino acids. In germline, CDR1 is ENHRY, CDR2 SYGVKD. This chain's CDR3 is CAISESRGALNYGYTF. The CDR3 DNA reads as TGTGCCATCAGTGAGTCGAGAGGTGCGCTAAACTATGGCTACACCTTC.

This clonotype was seen only a few times. The V call is TRBV4-1, the J call TRBJ2-7; 9 bases agree with TRBD2. V shed 5 bases, J shed 4 bases, and the junction held 9 bases outside the gene matches. Looked up from germline, CDR1 is MGHRA and CDR2 is YSYEKL. CDR3 length: 15 amino acids. CDR3 sequence: CASSNLAGALYEQYF. The CDR3 DNA sequence: TGCGCCAGCAGCAACTTAGCGGGAGCTCTATACGAGCAGTACTTC.

This clonotype has just a few counts. The genes are TRBV30 and TRBJ2-2, with TRBD2 as a possible D gene (7 bases). V shed 8 bases and J shed 1 base, with 17 bases lying between them. CDR1 and CDR2 from the germline V gene are GTSNPN and SVGIG (reference sequence). The CDR3 loop spans 15 amino acids. The DNA of the CDR3 is TGTGCCCGTCCGTCGGGGGGCGAGAACACCGGGGAGCTGTTTTTT. As protein: CARPSGGENTGELFF.

The table lists this clonotype with a few counts. The genes are TRBV28 and TRBJ1-6; 8 bases agree with TRBD1. The CDR3 runs 15 residues. The trim removed 5 bases at V and 5 bases at J, leaving 5 bases unmatched. CDR1 and CDR2 (germline): MDHEN, SYDVKM. The CDR3 protein is CASSPATGDNSPLHF. CDR3 coding DNA: TGTGCCAGCAGTCCAGCGACAGGGGATAATTCACCCCTCCACTTT.

This clonotype has a count of ten or more. This chain connects TRBV18 to TRBJ1-1; 8 bases align to TRBD1. J lost 6 bases, V lost 5 bases, and 5 bases had no gene match. Germline lookup yields CDR1 KGHSH and CDR2 LQKENI. The CDR3 loop spans 13 amino acids. CDR3 protein: CASSSTGVPEAFF. In DNA, the CDR3 is TGTGCCAGCTCATCGACAGGGGTTCCTGAAGCTTTCTTT. The full variable domain, in which reference TRBV18 and TRBJ1-1 provide the parts outside the CDR3, is NAGVMQNPRHLVRRRGQEARLRCSPMKGHSHVYWYRQLPEEGLKFMVYLQKENIIDESGMPKERFSAEFPKEGPSILRIQQVVRGDSAAYFCASSSTGVPEAFFGQGTRLTVV.

Comment on this clonotype: Possible read error: a much larger clone is one base away. The chain carries TRBV6-4 and TRBJ2-1, with TRBD2 matching over 9 bases. The V gene end was trimmed by 3 bases and the J gene end by 4 bases; junction bases not matched to a gene: 10. The germline V gene encodes CDR1 MRHNA and CDR2 SNTAGT. This CDR3 spans 17 amino acids. The CDR3 nucleotides read TGTGCCAGCAGTGAGGTCTTAGCGGGAGTAGCTTACAATGAGCAGTTCTTC. This encodes CASSEVLAGVAYNEQFF.

The chain uses TRBV9 and TRBJ2-1; D gene unclear. This CDR3 has 12 residues. Germline V gene lookup returns CDR1 SGDLS and CDR2 YYNGEE. Deletions cut 7 bases from V and 4 bases from J, with 9 bases between. The CDR3 is CASDDGYNEQFF. DNA for the CDR3: TGTGCCAGCGATGACGGTTACAATGAGCAGTTCTTC.

This chain joins TRBV19 and TRBJ2-1; 7 bases fit TRBD1. CDR3 length equals 13 residues. Germline loops: CDR1 LNHDA, CDR2 SQIVND (reference sequence). V gave up 10 bases and J gave up 0 bases; unmatched junction bases: 3. The CDR3 DNA is TGTGCCACAGGGGGAAACTCCTACAATGAGCAGTTCTTC. Protein sequence: CATGGNSYNEQFF.

J is TRBJ2-2 and V is TRBV7-6, with D possibly being TRBD1 or TRBD2 (5 bases each). V shed 1 base and J shed 4 bases, with 10 bases lying between them. CDR1 SGHVS and CDR2 FNYEAQ come from the germline V gene. The CDR3 is made up of 15 amino acids. The CDR3 sequence is CASSLGAGATGELFF. The CDR3 DNA is TGTGCCAGCAGCTTAGGGGCCGGGGCCACCGGGGAGCTGTTTTTT. Complete variable domain (other parts from reference TRBV7-6 and TRBJ2-2): GAGVSQSPRYKVTKRGQDVALRCDPISGHVSLYWYRQALGQGPEFLTYFNYEAQQDKSGLPNDRFSAERPEGSISTLTIQRTEQRDSAMYRCASSLGAGATGELFFGEGSRLTVL.

This clonotype was found many times. The rearrangement links TRBV6-1 to TRBJ1-5, with D unresolved. CDR3 length equals 14 residues. Trimming took 2 bases from V and 4 from J, leaving 9 bases between them. Germline CDR1 reads MNHNS; CDR2 reads SASEGT. This CDR3 reads CASSESGWNQPQHF. In nucleotides, the CDR3 is TGTGCCAGCAGTGAAAGCGGGTGGAATCAGCCCCAGCATTTT.

Concerning this clonotype: This may be a read error, as it is one base from a much larger clone. The V and J genes are TRBV6-1 and TRBJ1-1, with unresolved D. Germline-derived CDR1 and CDR2 are MNHNS and SASEGT. CDR3 length: 11 residues. The CDR3 DNA follows: TGTGCCAGTGGGGAGAACATTGAAGCTTTCTTT. Protein product: CASGENIEAFF.